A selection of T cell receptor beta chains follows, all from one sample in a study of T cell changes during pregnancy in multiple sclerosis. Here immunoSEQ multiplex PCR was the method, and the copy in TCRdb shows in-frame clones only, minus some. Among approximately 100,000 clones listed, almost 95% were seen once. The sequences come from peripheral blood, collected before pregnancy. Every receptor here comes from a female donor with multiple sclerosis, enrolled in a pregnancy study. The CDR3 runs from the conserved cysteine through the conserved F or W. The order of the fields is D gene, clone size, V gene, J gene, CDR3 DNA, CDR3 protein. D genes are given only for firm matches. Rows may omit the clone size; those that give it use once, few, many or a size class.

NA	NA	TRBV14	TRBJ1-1	TGTGCCAGCAGCCTGGCAGGGCTGAACACTGAAGCTTTCTTT	CASSLAGLNTEAFF
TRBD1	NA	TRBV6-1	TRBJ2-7	TGTGCCAGCAGTGAAGCGCCGCTTCGACAGGGGGCGGACGAGCAGTACTTC	CASSEAPLRQGADEQYF
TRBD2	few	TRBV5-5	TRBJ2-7	TGTGCCAGCAGCACCTCTCCTAGCGGGGGCTCCTACGAGCAGTACTTC	CASSTSPSGGSYEQYF
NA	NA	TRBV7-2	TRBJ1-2	TGTGCCAGCAGCCCCACAGCCCAGTCTAACTATGGCTACACCTTC	CASSPTAQSNYGYTF
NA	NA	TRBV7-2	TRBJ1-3	TGTGCCAGCAGCTTCGGACAGCGCTACTCTGGAAACACCATATATTTT	CASSFGQRYSGNTIYF
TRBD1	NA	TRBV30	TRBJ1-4	TGTGCCTGGAGTGTACGAGACAGGGGCGCAGCTAATGAAAAACTGTTTTTT	CAWSVRDRGAANEKLFF
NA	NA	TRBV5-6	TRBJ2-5	TGTGCCAGCAGCTTCACGGGAGCCCAAGAGACCCAGTACTTC	CASSFTGAQETQYF
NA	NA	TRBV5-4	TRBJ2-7	TGTGCCAGCAGCTTCTCAGCCTACGAGCAGTACTTC	CASSFSAYEQYF
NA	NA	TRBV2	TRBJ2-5	TGTGCCAGCAGTGATCCCAGGTCCCATGGTGAGACCCAGTACTTC	CASSDPRSHGETQYF
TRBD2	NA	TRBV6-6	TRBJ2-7	TGTGCCAGCAGTTACGAGGGAGGGCCCAGCGAGCAGTACTTC	CASSYEGGPSEQYF
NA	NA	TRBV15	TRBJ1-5	TGTGCCACCAGCGGCGAAGTTAAACAGGGCGTTGGCAATCAGCCCCAGCATTTT	CATSGEVKQGVGNQPQHF
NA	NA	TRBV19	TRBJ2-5	TGTGCCAGTAGTATAGTAAGTTTTTCGGGAGTCCCGGAGACCCAGTACTTC	CASSIVSFSGVPETQYF
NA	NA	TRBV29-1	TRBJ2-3	TGCAGCGCCGCTCCCGGGGCAGGGGCGTTTGATACGCAGTATTTT	CSAAPGAGAFDTQYF
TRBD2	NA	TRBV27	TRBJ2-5	TGTGCCACCCAGGGACTAGCGGGAGGGCGGGGGGAGACCCAGTACTTC	CATQGLAGGRGETQYF
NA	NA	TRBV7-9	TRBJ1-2	TGTGCCAGCAGCACCGACAGCTATGGCTACACCTTC	CASSTDSYGYTF
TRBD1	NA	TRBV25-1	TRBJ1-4	TGTGCCAGCAGTCTCTCGGGACAGGGGGCGAGAGAAAAACTGTTTTTT	CASSLSGQGAREKLFF
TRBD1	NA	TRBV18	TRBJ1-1	TGTGCCAGCTCACTTACAGGGGGAGGGACTGAAGCTTTCTTT	CASSLTGGGTEAFF
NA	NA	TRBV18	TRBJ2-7	TGTGCCAGCTCACCACCAGGCAGGGCTAACTCCTACGAGCAGTACTTC	CASSPPGRANSYEQYF
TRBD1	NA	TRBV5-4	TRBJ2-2	TGTGCCAGCAGCACAGGGGGGAATATGGGGGAGCTGTTTTTT	CASSTGGNMGELFF
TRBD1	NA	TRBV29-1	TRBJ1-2	TGCAGCGTCCGACAGGGCGATAACTATGGCTACACCTTC	CSVRQGDNYGYTF
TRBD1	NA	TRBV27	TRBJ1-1	TGTGCCAGCACATCCCCCTCTGGACAGGGGGTTACTGAAGCTTTCTTT	CASTSPSGQGVTEAFF
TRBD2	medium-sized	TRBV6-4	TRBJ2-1	TGTGCCAGCGCAGCTAGCGGGGAAAACAATGAGCAGTTCTTC	CASAASGENNEQFF
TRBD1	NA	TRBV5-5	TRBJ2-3	TGTGCCAGCAGACGGACAGGGGACGATACGCAGTATTTT	CASRRTGDDTQYF
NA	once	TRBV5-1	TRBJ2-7	TGCGCCAGCAGCCCTTACCGGGACTCCTCCTACGAGCAGTACTTC	CASSPYRDSSYEQYF
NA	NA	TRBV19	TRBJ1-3	TGTGCCAGTAGTATGCCCTCCGGTAGCTCTGGAAACACCATATATTTT	CASSMPSGSSGNTIYF
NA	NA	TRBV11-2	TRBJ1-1	TGTGCCAGCAGCTTAGACCCTATGAACACTGAAGCTTTCTTT	CASSLDPMNTEAFF
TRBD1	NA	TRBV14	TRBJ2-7	TGTGCCAGCAGCCAAGATCCCCGGCAGGGGGCCTCCTACGAGCAGTACTTC	CASSQDPRQGASYEQYF
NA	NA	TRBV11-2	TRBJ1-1	TGTGCCAGCCTCGGGCCGGGAGAAGCTTTCTTT	CASLGPGEAFF
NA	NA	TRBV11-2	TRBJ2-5	TGTGCCAGCATCCCTTTCTTGGGAGCGGGGACCCAGTACTTC	CASIPFLGAGTQYF
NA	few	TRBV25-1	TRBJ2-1	TGTGCCAGCAGTGAAAACGGCAGGGGAAGCTCCTACAATGAGCAGTTCTTC	CASSENGRGSSYNEQFF
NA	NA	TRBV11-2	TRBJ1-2	TGTGCCAGCAGGGTTAACAGAGGGCCTTATGGCTACACCTTC	CASRVNRGPYGYTF
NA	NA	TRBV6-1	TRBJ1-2	TGTGCCAGCAGTGAAGCCGGGAGCTATGGCTACACCTTC	CASSEAGSYGYTF
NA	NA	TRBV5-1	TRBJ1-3	TGCGCCAGCAGCCCCGAGGGACAAGGGTTCTCTGGAAACACCATATATTTT	CASSPEGQGFSGNTIYF
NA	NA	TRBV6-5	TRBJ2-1	TGTGCCAGCAGTTACTCGCCTAGCATACATGAGCAGTTCTTC	CASSYSPSIHEQFF
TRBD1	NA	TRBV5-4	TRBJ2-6	TGTGCCAGCAGCTTGGAGGAAGGGACAGCTGGGGCCAACGTCCTGACTTTC	CASSLEEGTAGANVLTF
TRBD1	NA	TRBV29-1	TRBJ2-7	TGCAGCGTTGTCGGGACAGGGGGCTCCCTTTGGTACGAGCAGTACTTC	CSVVGTGGSLWYEQYF
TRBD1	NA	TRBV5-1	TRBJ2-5	TGCGCCAGCAGCCCGGGACAGGGTTTGAGGCAAGAGACCCAGTACTTC	CASSPGQGLRQETQYF
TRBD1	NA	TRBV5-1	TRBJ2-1	TGCGCCAGCAGCTGGGGGGACAGGGGCAATGAGCAGTTCTTC	CASSWGDRGNEQFF
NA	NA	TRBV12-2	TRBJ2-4	TGTGCAAGTCGCTTAGATTTGGTAGCGGGAATGGCACTAAACATTCAGTACTTC	CASRLDLVAGMALNIQYF
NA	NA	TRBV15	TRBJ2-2	TGTGCCACCAGCAGATCCCGACTCGGCCTCAGGGCCGGGGAGCTGTTTTTT	CATSRSRLGLRAGELFF
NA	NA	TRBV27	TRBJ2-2	TGTGCCAGCAGTTCAGCGGTCACCGGGGAGCTGTTTTTT	CASSSAVTGELFF
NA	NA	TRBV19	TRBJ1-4	TGTGCCAGTAGTATAAACGTCCAGGGTGAAAAACTGTTTTTT	CASSINVQGEKLFF
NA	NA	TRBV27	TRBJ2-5	TGTGCCAGCAGTTTATCTTCCCCCCTCAACTCCCAGTACTTC	CASSLSSPLNSQYF
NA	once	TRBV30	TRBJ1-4	TGTGCCTGGGATCAGGGTTTTAATGAAAAACTGTTTTTT	CAWDQGFNEKLFF
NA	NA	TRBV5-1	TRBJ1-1	TGCGCCAGCAGCTTCGAGGTGGGCACTGAAGCTTTCTTT	CASSFEVGTEAFF
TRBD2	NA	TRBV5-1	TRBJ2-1	TGCGCCAGCAGCCGGACTAGCGGGGGTTACAATGAGCAGTTCTTC	CASSRTSGGYNEQFF
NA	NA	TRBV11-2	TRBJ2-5	TGTGCCAGCAGCTTAGGACAGCTCCAAGAGACCCAGTACTTC	CASSLGQLQETQYF
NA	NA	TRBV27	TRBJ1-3	TGTGCCAGCAGTCCAAGAACAGGCTACTTCGGAAACACCATATATTTT	CASSPRTGYFGNTIYF
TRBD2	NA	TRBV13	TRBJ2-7	TGTGCCAGCAGCTTATGGGGCGGGGGGTACGAGCAGTACTTC	CASSLWGGGYEQYF
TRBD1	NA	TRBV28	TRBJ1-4	TGTGCCAGCAGTGCCGGACAGGGAAGTAATGAAAAACTGTTTTTT	CASSAGQGSNEKLFF
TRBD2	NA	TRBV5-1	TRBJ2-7	TGCGCCAGCAGCTTAGGACTAGCCGACTACGAGCAGTACTTC	CASSLGLADYEQYF
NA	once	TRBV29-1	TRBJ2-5	TGCAGCGTTGGGTTACCAGGGGGGCAAGAGACCCAGTACTTC	CSVGLPGGQETQYF
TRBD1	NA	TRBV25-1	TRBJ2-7	TGTGCCAGCAGTGAGCGGACAGGGGAGCAGTACTTC	CASSERTGEQYF
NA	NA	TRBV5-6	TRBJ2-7	TGTGCCAGCAGCTTGGCCCCAGACAGTTACGAGCAGTACTTC	CASSLAPDSYEQYF